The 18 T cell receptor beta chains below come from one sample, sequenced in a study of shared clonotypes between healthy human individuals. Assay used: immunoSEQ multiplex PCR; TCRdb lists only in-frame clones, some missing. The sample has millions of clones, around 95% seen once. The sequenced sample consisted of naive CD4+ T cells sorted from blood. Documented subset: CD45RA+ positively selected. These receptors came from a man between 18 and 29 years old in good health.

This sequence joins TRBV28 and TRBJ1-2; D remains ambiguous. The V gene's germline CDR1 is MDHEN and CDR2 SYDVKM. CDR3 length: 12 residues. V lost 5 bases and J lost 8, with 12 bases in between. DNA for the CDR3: TGTGCCAGCAGTCTGGCCCTGGAAGGCTACACCTTC. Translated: CASSLALEGYTF.

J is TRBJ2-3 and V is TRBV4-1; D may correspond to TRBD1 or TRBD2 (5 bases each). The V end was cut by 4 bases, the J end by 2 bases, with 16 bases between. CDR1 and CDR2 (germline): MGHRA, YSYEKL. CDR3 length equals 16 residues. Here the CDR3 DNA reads TGCGCCAGCAGCCTATTAGACAGAGGGTCCACAGATACGCAGTATTTT. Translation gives CASSLLDRGSTDTQYF.

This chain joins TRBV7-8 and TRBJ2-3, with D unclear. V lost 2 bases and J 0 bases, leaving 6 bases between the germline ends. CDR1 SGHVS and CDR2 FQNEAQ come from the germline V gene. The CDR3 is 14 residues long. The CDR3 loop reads CASSLIDSTDTQYF. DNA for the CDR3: TGTGCCAGCAGCTTAATAGATAGCACAGATACGCAGTATTTT.

This CDR3 is CASSEAPFKVESYNEQFF. In nucleotides, the CDR3 is TGTGCCAGCAGTGAAGCGCCGTTCAAGGTGGAAAGCTACAATGAGCAGTTCTTC. The chain joins TRBV2 to TRBJ2-1; no clear D. The CDR3 has 18 amino acids. The ends were cut back, 0 bases at V and 3 bases at J, with 18 bases in the middle. Germline V gene lookup returns CDR1 SNHLY and CDR2 FYNNEI.

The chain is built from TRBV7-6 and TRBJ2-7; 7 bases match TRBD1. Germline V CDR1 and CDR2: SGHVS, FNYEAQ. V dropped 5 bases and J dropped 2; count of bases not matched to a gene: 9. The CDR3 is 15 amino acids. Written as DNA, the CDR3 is TGTGCCAGCAGCCCACGACAGGGTATACCCTACGAGCAGTACTTC. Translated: CASSPRQGIPYEQYF.

The CDR3 nucleotides are TGTGCCAGCAGTCTCCGGACAGGGGATTCCGGAAACACCATATATTTT. Translated, it gives CASSLRTGDSGNTIYF. The rearrangement uses TRBV6-6 and TRBJ1-3; 9 nucleotides agree with TRBD1. Unmatched junction bases numbered 9, after V lost 5 bases and J lost 4 bases. This CDR3 has 16 amino acids. Germline CDR1 is MNHNY and CDR2 is SVGAGI (reference sequence).

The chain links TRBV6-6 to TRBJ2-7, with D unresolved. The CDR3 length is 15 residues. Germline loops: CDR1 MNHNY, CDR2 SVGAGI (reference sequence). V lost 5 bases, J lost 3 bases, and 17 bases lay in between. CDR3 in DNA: TGTGCCAGCAGTGTTCAACCGGGTCTGAGCTACGAGCAGTACTTC. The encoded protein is CASSVQPGLSYEQYF.

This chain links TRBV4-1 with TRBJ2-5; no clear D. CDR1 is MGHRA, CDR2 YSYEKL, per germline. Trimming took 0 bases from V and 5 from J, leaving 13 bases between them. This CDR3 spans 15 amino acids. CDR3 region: CASSQDRTYGETQYF. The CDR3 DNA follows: TGCGCCAGCAGCCAAGACCGTACTTATGGGGAGACCCAGTACTTC.

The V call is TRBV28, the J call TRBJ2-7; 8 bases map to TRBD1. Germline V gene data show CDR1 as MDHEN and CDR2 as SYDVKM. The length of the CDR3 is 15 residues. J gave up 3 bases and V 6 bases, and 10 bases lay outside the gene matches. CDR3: CASSPVGQGGYEQYF. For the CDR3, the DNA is TGTGCCAGCAGCCCTGTTGGACAGGGAGGCTACGAGCAGTACTTC.

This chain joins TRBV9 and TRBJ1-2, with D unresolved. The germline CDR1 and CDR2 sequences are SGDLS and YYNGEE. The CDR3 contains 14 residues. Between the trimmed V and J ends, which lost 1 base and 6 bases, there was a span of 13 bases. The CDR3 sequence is CASSVIPGINGYTF. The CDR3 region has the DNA TGTGCCAGCAGCGTAATACCCGGGATTAATGGCTACACCTTC.

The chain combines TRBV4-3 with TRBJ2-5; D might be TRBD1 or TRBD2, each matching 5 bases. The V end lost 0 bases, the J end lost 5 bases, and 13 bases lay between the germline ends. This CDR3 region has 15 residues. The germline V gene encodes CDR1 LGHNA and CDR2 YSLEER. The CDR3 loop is CASSQDQGPGETQYF. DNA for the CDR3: TGCGCCAGCAGCCAAGATCAGGGACCTGGGGAGACCCAGTACTTC.

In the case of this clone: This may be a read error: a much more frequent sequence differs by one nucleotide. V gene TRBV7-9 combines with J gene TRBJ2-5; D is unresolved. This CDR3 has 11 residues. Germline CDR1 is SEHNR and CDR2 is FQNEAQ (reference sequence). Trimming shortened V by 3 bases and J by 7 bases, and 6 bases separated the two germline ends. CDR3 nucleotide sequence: TGTGCCAGCAGCTTGGAAGTGACCCAGTACTTC. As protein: CASSLEVTQYF.

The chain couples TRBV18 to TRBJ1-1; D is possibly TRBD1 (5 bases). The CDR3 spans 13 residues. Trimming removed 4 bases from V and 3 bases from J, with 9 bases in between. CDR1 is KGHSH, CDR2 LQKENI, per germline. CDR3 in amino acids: CASSLTGDTEAFF. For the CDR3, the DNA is TGTGCCAGCTCACTGACGGGGGACACTGAAGCTTTCTTT.

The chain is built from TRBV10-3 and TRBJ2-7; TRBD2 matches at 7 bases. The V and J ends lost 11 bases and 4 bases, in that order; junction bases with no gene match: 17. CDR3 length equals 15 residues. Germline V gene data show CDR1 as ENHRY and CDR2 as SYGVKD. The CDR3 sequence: CAATSGSDGGYEQYF. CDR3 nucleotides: TGTGCCGCTACGTCAGGCTCGGACGGGGGGTACGAGCAGTACTTC.

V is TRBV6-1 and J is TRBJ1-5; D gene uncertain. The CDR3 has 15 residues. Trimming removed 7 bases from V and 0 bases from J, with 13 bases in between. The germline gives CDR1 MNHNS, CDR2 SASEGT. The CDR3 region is CASIRGGNSNQPQHF. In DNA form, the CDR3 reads TGTGCCAGCATCCGAGGTGGAAATAGCAATCAGCCCCAGCATTTT.

The DNA for the CDR3 is TGCGCCAGCAGAACCTACAGGGGGCTTTTCGGAAACACCATATATTTT. This codes for CASRTYRGLFGNTIYF. J is TRBJ1-3 and V is TRBV10-1; 9 nucleotides match TRBD1. Germline-derived CDR1 and CDR2 are WNHNN and SYGVQD (reference sequence). Trimming at V came to 6 bases and at J to 4 bases, leaving 10 bases not matched to a gene. This CDR3 is 16 amino acids long.

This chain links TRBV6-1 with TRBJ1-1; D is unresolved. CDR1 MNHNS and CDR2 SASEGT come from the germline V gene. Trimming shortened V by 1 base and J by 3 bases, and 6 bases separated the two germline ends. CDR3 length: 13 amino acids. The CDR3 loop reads CASSEDRYTEAFF. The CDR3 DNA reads TGTGCCAGCAGTGAAGACAGATACACTGAAGCTTTCTTT.

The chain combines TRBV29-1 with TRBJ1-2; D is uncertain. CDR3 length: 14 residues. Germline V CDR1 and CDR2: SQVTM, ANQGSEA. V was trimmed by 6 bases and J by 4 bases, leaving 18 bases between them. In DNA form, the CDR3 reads TGCAGCGTCACTCACCGTCTGACGGGCTATGGCTACACCTTC. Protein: CSVTHRLTGYGYTF.